This TCR beta chain is drawn from a study of Graves' ophthalmopathy and Graves' hyperthyroidism (dated by TCRdb to the late 2010s). Background for the entire study: Peripheral blood was collected at initial diagnosis, prior to any treatment. To tell Graves' ophthalmopathy apart from Graves' hyperthyroidism, and to predict which patients would progress to ophthalmopathy, the study relied on TCR beta repertoire signatures. In total, 120 to 150 blood samples were TCR-sequenced: around 42 ophthalmopathy, some 72 hyperthyroidism and roughly 17 hyperthyroidism-to-ophthalmopathy patients. To explore V-J signatures that distinguish ophthalmopathy from hyperthyroidism, a discovery set of more than 90 patients was enrolled, made up of some 41 with ophthalmopathy and roughly 57 with stable hyperthyroidism. For independent validation, a separate cohort was made up of some 19 hyperthyroidism patients plus 17 patients who later progressed from hyperthyroidism to ophthalmopathy. In roughly 6 hyperthyroidism patients, T-cell repertoires of thyroid tissue and blood were compared. After sampling, hyperthyroidism patients received methimazole starting at 30 mg daily, and ophthalmopathy patients received high-dose intravenous methylprednisolone. Here is what the overall study found, with its caveats: In cross-validation, the 13-signature model distinguished ophthalmopathy from stable hyperthyroidism with less than 90% sensitivity and approximately 81% specificity, while in the test set the corresponding values were 80% and 75%. No statistical method was used to predetermine the sample size, and group allocation was not hidden from the investigators. Most expanded thyroid clonotypes with frequency above 0.001 were also detected in blood, suggesting blood repertoires may reflect the thyroid immune response. In validation, the model predicted ophthalmopathy progression with about 71% sensitivity and approximately 78% specificity; more than ten predicted patients were CT-confirmed with GO in a median of around 6 months.

Hyperthyroidism was considered stable if no progression to ophthalmopathy occurred within 18 months of follow-up. Hyperthyroidism patients were newly diagnosed, with disease duration under 2 months, and aged 18 to 65 years. Patients with other autoimmune diseases, uncontrolled infections, pregnancy or lactation were excluded from the study. Diagnosis relied on clinical symptoms, serum thyroxine, TRAb, thyroid ultrasound and orbital computed tomography. PBMCs were isolated from around 10 ml of fresh peripheral blood by Ficoll-Paque density gradient centrifugation. Total RNA was extracted with Trizol reagent and quality-checked on an Agilent 2100 Bioanalyzer. Points on this clonotype: Its binding antigen is unknown. A much larger clone lies one base from this, so it may be a read error.

TCR beta CDR3 regions were amplified from RNA transcripts for repertoire sequencing. HTBI primers and the Qiagen OneStep RT-PCR kit were used in a first-round RT-PCR, which was followed by a second-round multiplex PCR, size selection and purification. Sequencing of the libraries was carried out on an Illumina HiSeq2000 in paired-end mode with 100 bp reads. As for how the authors treated the data: Reads were processed with SOAPnuke, discarding reads with adapters, uncalled bases, mean Phred below 15, or no exact constant-primer or identifier match. High-quality paired reads were merged with COPE v1.2.5. Clonotypes were defined as unique nucleotide sequences and were aligned to IMGT TRB V, D and J references using MiTCR v1.1. The analysis was limited to V-J combinations with a frequency above 0.0001, which together covered over 98% of repertoires. For each V-J combination, a TCR clonal expansion and chaos score was defined as the ratio of F50 clonal expansion to chaos observed in the TCRdist matrix. Welch's t-statistics and random forest were used to reduce the features to some 13 V-J combinations, which were then used as input to a naive Bayes classifier. The Morisita-Horn index was used to measure how similar the thyroid and blood repertoires were. TCRdb trimmed the raw reads at Q25, called clones with MiXCR and kept productive beta chains. Merged by CDR3 protein, the rows form single entries marked with the most common genes and DNA. TCRdb's processing, not the authors', yielded these V and J calls. This sample gives 300,000 to 400,000 distinct CDR3 sequences in total; about 18% of them show up just once. The ten biggest clones cover roughly 2.4% of the sample.

There are 13 amino acids in the CDR3, from cysteine to phenylalanine inclusive. Of all the DNA, just the CDR3 is kept, 39 bases in frame from base 1. Looking up the germline V gene yields CDR1 WSHSY and CDR2 SAAADI. Cut back by 5 bases and 1 base, the V and J ends lie 8 bases apart. The chain is assembled from TRBV10-2 and TRBJ1-1, with the D segment identity uncertain. Sequencing was done on a sample of peripheral blood. This TCR derives from an adult woman with stable Graves' hyperthyroidism. Here is the DNA: TGCGCCAGCAGTATTGAGCCGAACACTGAAGCTTTCTTT. Protein translation: CASSIEPNTEAFF.